This T cell receptor (beta chain) was captured by sequencing in a study of blood T cells in healthy people across ages. Per sample, no less than 5 micrograms of total RNA were extracted. Overall study findings and caveats: Among T cells, TCR beta diversity per million cells dropped roughly linearly as age rose. A greater number of naive CD4+ cells and higher diversity distinguished long-lived donors from aged donors.

A second PCR, run for roughly 7 to 12 cycles, used a sample-barcoded 5' primer plus a J-beta primer mix. TCRdb redid the calling of the 5' RACE reads with MiXCR, one entry per CDR3 protein. Altogether over 300,000 distinct CDR3 sequences are present, approximately 52% being singletons, with the ten largest covering 45% to 65%. Trimming took 2 bases from V and 6 from J, leaving 10 bases between them. The germline V gene has CDR1 SGHRS and CDR2 YFSETQ. This CDR3 contains 13 residues. This clonotype turned up a few times. The antigen is undetermined. The receptor comes from a man in his fifties or sixties in good health. Sequenced material: blood. This chain uses TRBV5-1 with TRBJ2-3; D unclear. The CDR3 DNA reads as TGCGCCAGCAGCTTAACTTCGGCGGATACGCAGTATTTT. As protein: CASSLTSADTQYF. Full variable domain (rest looked up from reference TRBV5-1 and TRBJ2-3): KAGVTQTPRYLIKTRGQQVTLSCSPISGHRSVSWYQQTPGQGLQFLFEYFSETQRNKGNFPGRFSGRQFSNSRSEMNVSTLELGDSALYLCASSLTSADTQYFGPGTRLTVL.